These T cell receptor beta chains were read from a single sample in a study of T cells in Graves' hyperthyroidism and ophthalmopathy. TCRdb called the multiplex PCR reads again in MiXCR, with one record for every CDR3 protein. The sample lists approximately 700,000 distinct CDR3 sequences, nearly 45% occurring once. Material: peripheral blood or thyroid tissue (not recorded which). These TCRs come from an adult man with Graves' disease, either hyperthyroidism or ophthalmopathy (not recorded which). Both conserved end residues are part of each CDR3. Each record gives: J gene, clone size, V gene, D gene, CDR3 protein, CDR3 DNA. A D gene is named only where the DNA matches it firmly. Size is omitted from some rows. Given values are once, few, many or a class for expanded clones.

>TRBJ1-6|many|TRBV12-3/TRBV12-4|TRBD1
CASSSSGGSPLHF
TGTGCCAGCAGTTCCTCAGGGGGTTCACCCCTCCACTTT
>TRBJ1-1|-|TRBV20-1|-
CSARTSGEAFF
TGCAGTGCTAGAACTAGCGGGGAAGCTTTCTTT
>TRBJ2-2|once|TRBV20-1|-
CSARRQPVDTGELFF
TGCAGTGCTAGAAGACAACCGGTGGACACCGGGGAGCTGTTTTTT
>TRBJ2-7|-|TRBV7-8|TRBD2
CASSLWGLAGGPRYEQYF
TGTGCCAGCAGCTTGTGGGGACTAGCGGGAGGGCCGCGGTACGAGCAGTACTTC
>TRBJ1-1|-|TRBV2|-
CASSERGGLDTEAFF
TGTGCCAGCAGTGAACGGGGGGGGTTGGACACTGAAGCTTTCTTT
>TRBJ1-4|few|TRBV2|-
CASSDGSLNEKLFF
TGTGCCAGCAGTGATGGGTCCCTTAATGAAAAACTGTTTTTT
>TRBJ2-7|few|TRBV7-2|TRBD2
CASSFAAGGPSYEQYF
TGTGCCAGCAGCTTTGCAGCGGGAGGGCCCTCCTACGAGCAGTACTTC
>TRBJ2-2|-|TRBV6-6|-
CASSYSRGAGPTGELFF
TGTGCCAGCAGTTACTCTCGAGGGGCAGGGCCGACCGGGGAGCTGTTTTTT
>TRBJ1-2|-|TRBV12-3/TRBV12-4|-
CASSFDQRYGYTF
TGTGCCAGCAGTTTTGATCAGCGCTATGGCTACACCTTC
>TRBJ2-5|few|TRBV5-1|-
CASSSGGAEETQYF
TGCGCCAGCAGCTCGGGGGGCGCAGAGGAGACCCAGTACTTC
>TRBJ2-7|-|TRBV10-3|TRBD1
CASTDRTGGVYEQYF
TGTGCCAGCACCGACAGGACAGGGGGCGTTTACGAGCAGTACTTC
>TRBJ1-6|-|TRBV5-1|TRBD1
CASSLGTGSRSPLHF
TGCGCCAGCAGCTTGGGGACAGGGAGCCGTTCACCCCTCCACTTT
>TRBJ1-2|many|TRBV4-2|TRBD1
CASSHTSQGAGGGYTF
TGTGCCAGCAGCCACACGTCCCAGGGGGCGGGTGGTGGCTACACCTTC
>TRBJ2-7|-|TRBV7-9|-
CASSYTGTPFYEQYF
TGTGCCAGCAGCTATACAGGGACCCCATTTTACGAGCAGTACTTC
>TRBJ1-3|many|TRBV10-3|-
CAISEMGTGNTIYF
TGTGCCATCAGTGAGATGGGCACTGGAAACACCATATATTTT
>TRBJ2-5|-|TRBV7-8|TRBD1
CASSLFDRGGNQPQYF
TGTGCCAGCAGCTTATTCGACAGGGGAGGCAATCAGCCCCAGTACTTC
>TRBJ2-2|-|TRBV19|-
CASSIRLVGTGELFF
TGTGCCAGTAGTATCCGCCTAGTTGGCACCGGGGAGCTGTTTTTT
>TRBJ1-1|few|TRBV5-1|-
CASSPGIANTEAFF
TGCGCCAGCAGCCCGGGGATTGCGAACACTGAAGCTTTCTTT
>TRBJ2-5|once|TRBV12-3/TRBV12-4|TRBD1
CASSSTTGALNSQYF
TGTGCCAGCAGTTCCACTACAGGGGCGCTGAATTCCCAGTACTTC
>TRBJ2-5|-|TRBV7-3|TRBD1
CASSPRQGIQSGETQYF
TGTGCCAGCAGCCCCCGACAGGGGATACAGTCGGGAGAGACCCAGTACTTC
>TRBJ2-5|-|TRBV16|-
CASSRRGTERETQYF
TGTGCCAGCAGCCGACGGGGGACGGAGAGGGAGACCCAGTACTTC
>TRBJ1-2|few|TRBV6-5|-
CASSERAEPRGGYTF
TGTGCCAGCAGTGAAAGAGCCGAACCTAGGGGAGGCTACACCTTC
>TRBJ1-5|few|TRBV12-3/TRBV12-4|-
CASSLTASYQPQHF
TGTGCCAGCAGTCTGACGGCTAGTTATCAGCCCCAGCATTTT
>TRBJ2-7|few|TRBV13|-
CASSLVGLALSYEQYF
TGTGCCAGCAGCTTAGTAGGGCTAGCGCTTTCCTACGAGCAGTACTTC
>TRBJ1-1|few|TRBV5-1|-
CASSLEQINTEAFF
TGCGCCAGCAGCTTGGAGCAGATTAACACTGAAGCTTTCTTT
>TRBJ1-2|-|TRBV12-3/TRBV12-4|TRBD1
CATSETGHSGYTF
TGTGCCACCAGTGAGACAGGGCATAGTGGCTACACCTTC
>TRBJ1-4|many|TRBV2|TRBD1
CASSPGQGREKLFF
TGTGCCAGCAGCCCGGGACAGGGACGGGAAAAACTGTTTTTT
>TRBJ2-6|-|TRBV24-1|-
CATSVEGAGANVLTF
TGTGCCACCAGTGTGGAGGGGGCCGGGGCCAACGTCCTGACTTTC
>TRBJ2-7|-|TRBV7-6|TRBD2
CASTMTSGAYEQYF
TGTGCCAGCACCATGACTAGCGGAGCCTACGAGCAGTACTTC
>TRBJ2-7|few|TRBV7-9|TRBD1
CASSSPRGREEQYF
TGTGCCAGCAGCTCACCGAGGGGGCGAGAGGAGCAGTACTTC
>TRBJ2-7|many|TRBV12-3/TRBV12-4|-
CASSGGTRVEQYF
TGTGCCAGCAGTGGGGGAACAAGGGTGGAGCAGTACTTC
>TRBJ1-4|many|TRBV7-2|-
CASSPSGATNEKLFF
TGTGCCAGCAGTCCTTCAGGGGCAACTAATGAAAAACTGTTTTTT
>TRBJ1-1|-|TRBV5-1|TRBD1
CASSLGTGGHAEAFF
TGCGCCAGCAGCTTGGGGACAGGGGGCCACGCTGAAGCTTTCTTT
>TRBJ1-5|-|TRBV10-3|-
CAISYSRAAQPQHF
TGTGCCATCAGTTACAGCAGGGCTGCTCAGCCCCAGCATTTT
>TRBJ1-6|many|TRBV25-1|-
CASTLGGTYNSPLHF
TGTGCCAGCACCCTGGGGGGGACGTATAATTCACCCCTCCACTTT
>TRBJ1-3|-|TRBV20-1|TRBD1
CSARDRVTSGNTIYF
TGCAGTGCCCGGGACAGGGTTACGTCTGGAAACACCATATATTTT